Sequencing of this TCR beta chain was carried out in a study of T cell repertoires in cytomegalovirus infection. Study background: Based on public TCR beta signatures, there were indications of CMV infection and of a matching HLA type. Study-wide points: Predominance within the ex vivo response was attributable to HLA-C-restricted CMV-specific TCR beta clonotypes. Cumulative frequency (of public TCR beta family members) identified carriers of CMV plus the relevant HLA.

Trimming shortened V by 6 bases and J by 8 bases, and 20 bases separated the two germline ends. The CDR3 extends over 15 amino acids. CDR1 MDHEN and CDR2 SYDVKM come from the germline V gene. A few counts support this clonotype. The antigen remains undetermined. In TCRdb, the reads were re-called with MiXCR into one record per CDR3 protein. The sample records fewer than 650,000 distinct CDR3 sequences, around 40% being singletons. The sample was cultured PBMCs, taken from culture after CMV antigen stimulation. This TCR was sampled from a human donor in good health (CMV status not recorded). Some clones in this sample may be carry-over from other donors' samples. The chain recombines TRBV28 with TRBJ1-5; TRBD1 might be the D (6 bases). The CDR3: CASSRSSGALKPQHF. The CDR3 DNA sequence: TGTGCCAGCAGCCGTAGTTCAGGGGCTCTTAAGCCCCAGCATTTT.